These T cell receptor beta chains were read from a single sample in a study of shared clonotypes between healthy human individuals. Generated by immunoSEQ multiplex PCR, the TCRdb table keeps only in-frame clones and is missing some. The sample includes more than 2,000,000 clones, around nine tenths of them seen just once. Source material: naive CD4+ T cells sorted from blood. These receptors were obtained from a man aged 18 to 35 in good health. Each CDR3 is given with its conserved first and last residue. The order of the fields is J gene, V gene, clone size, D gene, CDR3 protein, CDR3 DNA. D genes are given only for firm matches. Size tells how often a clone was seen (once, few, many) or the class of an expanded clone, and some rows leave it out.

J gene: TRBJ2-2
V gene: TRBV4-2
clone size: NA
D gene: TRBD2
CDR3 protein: CASSQVRGDTGELFF
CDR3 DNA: TGTGCCAGCAGCCAAGTACGGGGGGACACCGGGGAGCTGTTTTTT

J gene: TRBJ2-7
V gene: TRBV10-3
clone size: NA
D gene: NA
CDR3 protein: CASEVSGGTYEQYF
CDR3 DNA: TGTGCCTCCGAGGTCAGCGGCGGAACCTACGAGCAGTACTTC

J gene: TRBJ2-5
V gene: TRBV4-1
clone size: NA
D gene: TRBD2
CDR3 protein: CASSQVGSGRAYETQYF
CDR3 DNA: TGCGCCAGCAGCCAAGTAGGAAGTGGGAGGGCATACGAGACCCAGTACTTC

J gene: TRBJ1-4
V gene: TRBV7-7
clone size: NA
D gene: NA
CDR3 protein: CASSLTAGFLEKLFF
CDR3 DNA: TGTGCTAGCAGCTTGACCGCAGGATTCCTCGAAAAACTGTTTTTT

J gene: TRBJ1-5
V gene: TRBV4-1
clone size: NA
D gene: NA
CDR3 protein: CASSQDAGIGQPQHF
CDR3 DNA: TGCGCCAGCAGCCAAGACGCGGGAATTGGGCAGCCCCAGCATTTT

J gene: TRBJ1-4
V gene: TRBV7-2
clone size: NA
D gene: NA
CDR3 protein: CASSLGWGNEKLFF
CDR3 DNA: TGTGCCAGCAGCTTAGGATGGGGGAATGAAAAACTGTTTTTT

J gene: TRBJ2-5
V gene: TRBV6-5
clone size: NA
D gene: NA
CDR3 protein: CASTRGPQETQYF
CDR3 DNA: TGTGCCAGCACTCGGGGACCTCAAGAGACCCAGTACTTC

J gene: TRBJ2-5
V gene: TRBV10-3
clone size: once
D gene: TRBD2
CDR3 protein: CATGTSGDQETQYF
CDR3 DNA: TGTGCCACCGGGACTAGCGGGGACCAAGAGACCCAGTACTTC

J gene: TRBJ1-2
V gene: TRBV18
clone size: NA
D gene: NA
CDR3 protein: CASSPPLGAYGYTF
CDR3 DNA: TGTGCCAGCTCACCACCTTTGGGCGCTTATGGCTACACCTTC

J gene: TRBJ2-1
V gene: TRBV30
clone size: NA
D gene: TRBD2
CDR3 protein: CAWSPTSGGRDEQFF
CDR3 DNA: TGTGCCTGGAGTCCGACTAGCGGGGGCCGGGATGAGCAGTTCTTC

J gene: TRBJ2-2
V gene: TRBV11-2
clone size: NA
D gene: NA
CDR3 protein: CASSLALIIGGELFF
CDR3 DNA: TGTGCCAGCAGCTTAGCACTGATCATAGGCGGGGAGCTGTTTTTT

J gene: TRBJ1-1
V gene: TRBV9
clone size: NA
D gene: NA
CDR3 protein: CASSVNGVGGTEAFF
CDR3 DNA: TGTGCCAGCAGCGTTAATGGGGTGGGCGGCACTGAAGCTTTCTTT

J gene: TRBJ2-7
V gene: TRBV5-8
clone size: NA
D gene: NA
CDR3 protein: CASSPGGGKPSVYEQYF
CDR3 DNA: TGTGCCAGCAGCCCGGGTGGGGGCAAACCCTCCGTCTACGAGCAGTACTTC

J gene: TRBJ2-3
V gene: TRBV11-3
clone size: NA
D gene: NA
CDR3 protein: CASSLAPGGAGDTQYF
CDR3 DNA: TGTGCCAGCAGCTTAGCCCCAGGGGGGGCAGGTGATACGCAGTATTTT

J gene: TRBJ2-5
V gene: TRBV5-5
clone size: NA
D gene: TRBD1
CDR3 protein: CASSEGRDREETQYF
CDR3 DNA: TGTGCCAGCAGCGAGGGCCGGGACAGAGAAGAGACCCAGTACTTC

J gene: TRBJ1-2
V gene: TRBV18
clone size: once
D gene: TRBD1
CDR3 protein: CASSPPGQGEVGYTF
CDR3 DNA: TGTGCCAGCTCACCCCCGGGACAGGGGGAGGTTGGCTACACCTTC

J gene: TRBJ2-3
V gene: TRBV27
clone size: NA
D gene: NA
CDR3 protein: CASRITDTQYF
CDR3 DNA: TGTGCCAGCCGCATCACAGATACGCAGTATTTT

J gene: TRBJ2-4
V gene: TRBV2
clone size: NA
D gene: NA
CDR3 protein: CASMQQFQNIQYF
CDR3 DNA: TGTGCCAGCATGCAGCAATTCCAAAACATTCAGTACTTC

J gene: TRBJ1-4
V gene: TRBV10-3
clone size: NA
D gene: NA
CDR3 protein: CAISEGPRSEKLFF
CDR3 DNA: TGTGCCATCAGTGAGGGGCCGCGTTCGGAAAAACTGTTTTTT

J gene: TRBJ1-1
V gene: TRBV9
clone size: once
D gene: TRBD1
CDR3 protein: CASSLGQGGLRTEAFF
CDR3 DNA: TGTGCCAGCAGCCTCGGACAGGGCGGATTAAGGACTGAAGCTTTCTTT

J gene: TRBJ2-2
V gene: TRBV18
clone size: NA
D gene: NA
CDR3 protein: CASSPQGMEGTGELFF
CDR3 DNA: TGTGCCAGCTCACCACAAGGGATGGAGGGGACCGGGGAGCTGTTTTTT

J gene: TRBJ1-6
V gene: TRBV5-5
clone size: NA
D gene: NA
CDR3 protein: CASSPGWDRISSPLHF
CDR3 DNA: TGTGCCAGCAGTCCGGGATGGGATCGGATTAGTTCACCCCTCCACTTT

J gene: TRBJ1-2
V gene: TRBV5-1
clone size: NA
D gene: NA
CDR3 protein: CASSLEGQHYGYTF
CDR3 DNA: TGCGCCAGCAGCTTGGAAGGACAGCACTATGGCTACACCTTC

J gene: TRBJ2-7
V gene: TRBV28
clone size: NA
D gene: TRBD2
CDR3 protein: CASSPSGRASYEQYF
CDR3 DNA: TGTGCCAGCAGTCCTAGCGGGAGGGCCTCCTACGAGCAGTACTTC

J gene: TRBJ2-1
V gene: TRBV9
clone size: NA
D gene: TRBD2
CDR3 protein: CASSWGGLAGEDEQFF
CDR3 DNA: TGTGCCAGCAGCTGGGGTGGACTAGCGGGAGAGGATGAGCAGTTCTTC

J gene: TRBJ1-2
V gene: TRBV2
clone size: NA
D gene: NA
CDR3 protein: CASSENRGGNYGYTF
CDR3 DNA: TGTGCCAGCAGTGAAAACCGAGGGGGGAACTATGGCTACACCTTC

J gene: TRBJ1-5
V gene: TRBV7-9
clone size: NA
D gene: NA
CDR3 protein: CASSLADSNNQPQHF
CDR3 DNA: TGTGCCAGCAGCTTAGCCGACAGCAACAATCAGCCCCAGCATTTT

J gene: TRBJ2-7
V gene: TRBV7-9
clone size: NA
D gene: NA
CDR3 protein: CASSLAQYEQYF
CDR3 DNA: TGTGCCAGCAGCTTAGCGCAATACGAGCAGTACTTC

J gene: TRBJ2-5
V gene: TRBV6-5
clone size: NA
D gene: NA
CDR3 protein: CASTPAYGGTQYF
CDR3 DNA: TGTGCCAGCACCCCCGCGTATGGAGGGACCCAGTACTTC